This T cell receptor beta chain was documented in a study of T cell responses to AZD1222 COVID-19 vaccine. General observations from the study: Among the donors, most were white British and more were female, and clonal diversity was possibly underestimated. Close to half of spike-specific TCRs reportedly recognize unmutated variant regions. Repertoires were obtained only post-peak T cell response.

CDR1 and CDR2 (germline): SGDLS, YYNGEE. V was trimmed by 4 bases and J by 1 base, leaving 11 bases between them. The length of the CDR3 is 14 residues. TCRdb's table, derived via immunoSEQ multiplex PCR, lists solely in-frame clones and lacks some. In the table there are approximately 130,000 clones, around 90% of which are singletons. To note about this clone: Its antigen is undetermined.

The rearrangement uses TRBV9 and TRBJ1-1; weak D call: TRBD1 (6 bases). Sequenced here: peripheral blood, sampled 28 days after the second AZD1222 dose. The TCR sequence derives from an adult who received the AZD1222 COVID-19 vaccine. The CDR3 loop reads CASSPRGGNTEAFF. CDR3 nucleotides: TGTGCCAGCAGCCCGAGAGGGGGGAACACTGAAGCTTTCTTT.